The next 8 T cell receptor beta chains were all read from a single sample in a study of beta chain features in type 1 diabetes. The entirety of the isolated RNA underwent reverse transcription, so expressed TCRB transcripts were sequenced. Some clones are missing from TCRdb's copy, which holds only in-frame ones; the method was immunoSEQ multiplex PCR. The profile shows 600,000 to 700,000 clones, roughly 13% of them singletons. Study-level results: Type 1 diabetes patients showed a moderate but significant shortening of TCRB CDR3s in all four CD4+ subsets.

Their antigen targets remain unknown. Specimen: naive CD4+ T cells from blood. The receptors originated from a man aged 18 to 30 with type 1 diabetes.

The chain employs TRBV11-2 and TRBJ2-3; the D is unclear. Germline V lookup: CDR1 SGHAT, CDR2 FQNNGV. The CDR3 runs to 16 residues. V was cut by 6 bases and J by 3 bases, with 19 bases left in between. CDR3 sequence reads: CASSAPLGIQTDTQYF. The CDR3 DNA reads TGTGCCAGCAGTGCCCCTTTGGGGATCCAAACAGATACGCAGTATTTT.

This clone has only a few counts. The chain links TRBV6-5 to TRBJ1-5; TRBD1 agrees at 7 bases. The CDR3 is 14 residues long. The germline V gene encodes CDR1 MNHEY and CDR2 SVGAGI. J lost 4 bases, V lost 10 bases, and 10 bases had no gene match. This CDR3 is CATRQGEKNQPQHF. The CDR3 region has the DNA TGTGCCACCCGCCAGGGGGAGAAGAATCAGCCCCAGCATTTT.

The sample holds a few counts of this clone. The V and J genes are TRBV18 and TRBJ2-6; D gene uncertain. The germline V and J ends were trimmed by 1 base and 0 bases, with 10 bases remaining between them. Germline CDR1 KGHSH, CDR2 LQKENI. This CDR3 is built from 17 residues. CDR3 coding DNA: TGTGCCAGCTCACCACAAGGCAGCTCCTCTGGGGCCAACGTCCTGACTTTC. Residues: CASSPQGSSSGANVLTF.

The chain couples TRBV19 to TRBJ2-2; 11 bases align to TRBD1. V dropped 10 bases and J dropped 6; count of bases not matched to a gene: 4. The CDR3 sequence is 13 residues long. Germline V gene data show CDR1 as LNHDA and CDR2 as SQIVND (reference sequence). CDR3 DNA: TGTGCCAATTCGGACAGGGGGCCCGGGGAGCTGTTTTTT. This translates into CANSDRGPGELFF.

The chain joins TRBV29-1 to TRBJ1-2; 9 nucleotides match TRBD1. CDR1 is SQVTM, CDR2 ANQGSEA, per germline. The V gene end was trimmed by 7 bases and the J gene end by 2 bases; junction bases not matched to a gene: 17. The CDR3 is made up of 17 amino acids. CDR3: CSAWDGGRTGDNYGYTF. The CDR3 DNA sequence: TGCAGCGCTTGGGACGGAGGGCGGACAGGGGACAACTATGGCTACACCTTC.

This chain uses TRBV7-9 with TRBJ2-7; 9 bases match TRBD1. The junction had 10 bases not matched to a gene; V was cut back by 4 bases and J by 3 bases. CDR1 and CDR2 from the germline V gene are SEHNR and FQNEAQ (reference sequence). The CDR3 consists of 16 residues. In DNA, the CDR3 is TGTGCCAGCAGCTATCGGACAGGGGTGGGGTACTACGAGCAGTACTTC. Translation: CASSYRTGVGYYEQYF.

This clone was seen more than once but under ten times. V is TRBV4-1 and J is TRBJ1-4; 7 bases match TRBD1. This CDR3 has 16 residues. The germline V gene encodes CDR1 MGHRA and CDR2 YSYEKL. With 0 bases clipped from V and 7 bases from J, the junction kept 8 bases outside the gene matches. For the CDR3, the DNA is TGCGCCAGCAGCCAAGATGAGGGCAGGGGGGGTGAAAAACTGTTTTTT. Translation: CASSQDEGRGGEKLFF.

This clone was seen a handful of times. The chain carries TRBV10-3 and TRBJ2-7, with a weak D call TRBD1 (6 bases). This CDR3 has 12 residues. CDR1 ENHRY and CDR2 SYGVKD come from the germline V gene. The V and J ends lost 6 bases and 3 bases respectively, with 9 bases between them. DNA for the CDR3: TGTGCCATCAGCAAGGACAGCTACGAGCAGTACTTC. Translating gives CAISKDSYEQYF.